This is a list of T cell receptor beta chains from one sample in a study of Graves' ophthalmopathy and Graves' hyperthyroidism. TCRdb re-called the multiplex PCR reads through MiXCR, storing one row per CDR3 protein. The profile shows a few hundred thousand distinct CDR3 sequences, approximately 21% of them singletons. The sequencing sample was made of peripheral blood. The source is a woman aged 45-65 years with Graves' ophthalmopathy. Both conserved end residues are part of each CDR3. D genes are given only for firm matches. Clone size is stated in some rows and not others, as once, few, many or a class when expanded.

>many|TRBJ2-7|TRBV6-5|TRBD1
CASGTGTSYEQYF
TGTGCCAGTGGGACAGGGACATCCTACGAGCAGTACTTC
>many|TRBJ2-7|TRBV7-2|NA
CASTSARVDQSYEQYF
TGTGCCAGCACCTCAGCGCGGGTGGACCAAAGTTACGAGCAGTACTTC
>NA|TRBJ2-2|TRBV20-1|TRBD2
CSARDSGGTGELFF
TGCAGTGCTAGAGATTCGGGGGGCACCGGGGAGCTGTTTTTT
>many|TRBJ2-7|TRBV6-2/TRBV6-3|TRBD2
CASSPATSGPSYEQYF
TGTGCCAGCAGCCCAGCGACTAGCGGGCCTTCCTACGAGCAGTACTTC
>many|TRBJ2-5|TRBV20-1|TRBD2
CSARKGLAGIEETQYF
TGCAGTGCTAGAAAAGGACTAGCAGGGATCGAAGAGACCCAGTACTTC
>few|TRBJ2-2|TRBV7-3|NA
CVSSETGSRTGELFF
TGTGTCAGCAGCGAAACGGGATCTCGGACCGGGGAGCTGTTTTTT
>NA|TRBJ2-7|TRBV6-5|TRBD2
CASSYPGTTNEQYF
TGTGCCAGCAGTTACCCCGGGACTACAAACGAGCAGTACTTC
>many|TRBJ2-4|TRBV6-1|TRBD2
CASSTREGAKNIQYF
TGTGCCAGCAGTACGAGGGAGGGGGCCAAAAACATTCAGTACTTC
>NA|TRBJ1-1|TRBV11-2|NA
CASSLSSWPTGHTEAFF
TGTGCCAGCAGCTTATCCTCCTGGCCCACGGGGCACACTGAAGCTTTCTTT
>many|TRBJ2-7|TRBV6-5|TRBD1
CASTSGQGPYEQYF
TGTGCCAGCACCTCTGGACAGGGCCCCTACGAGCAGTACTTC
>many|TRBJ1-5|TRBV6-1|NA
CASSRATFSNQPQHF
TGTGCCAGCAGCCGGGCCACCTTCAGCAATCAGCCCCAGCATTTT